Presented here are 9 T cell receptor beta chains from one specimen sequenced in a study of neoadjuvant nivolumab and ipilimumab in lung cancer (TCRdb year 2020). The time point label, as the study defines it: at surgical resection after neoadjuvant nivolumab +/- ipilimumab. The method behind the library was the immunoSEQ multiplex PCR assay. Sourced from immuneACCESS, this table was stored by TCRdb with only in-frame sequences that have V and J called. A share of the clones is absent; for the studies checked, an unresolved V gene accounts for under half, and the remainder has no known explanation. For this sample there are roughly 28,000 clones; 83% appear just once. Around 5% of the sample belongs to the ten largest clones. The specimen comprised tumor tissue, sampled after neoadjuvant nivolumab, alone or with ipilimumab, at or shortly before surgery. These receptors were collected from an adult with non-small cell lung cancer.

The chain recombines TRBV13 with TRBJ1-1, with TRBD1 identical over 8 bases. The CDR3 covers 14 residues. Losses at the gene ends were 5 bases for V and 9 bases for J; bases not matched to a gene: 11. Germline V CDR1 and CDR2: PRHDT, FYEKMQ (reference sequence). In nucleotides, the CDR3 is TGTGCCAGCAGCGTACGACAGGGGAACTATAAAGCTTTCTTT. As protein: CASSVRQGNYKAFF.

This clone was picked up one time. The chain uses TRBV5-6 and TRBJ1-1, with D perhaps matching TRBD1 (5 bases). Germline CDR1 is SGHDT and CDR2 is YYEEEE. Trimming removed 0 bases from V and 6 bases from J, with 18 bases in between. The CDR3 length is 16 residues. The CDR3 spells CASSLGERGGAAEAFF. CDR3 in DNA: TGTGCCAGCAGCTTGGGAGAGAGGGGTGGAGCGGCTGAAGCTTTCTTT.

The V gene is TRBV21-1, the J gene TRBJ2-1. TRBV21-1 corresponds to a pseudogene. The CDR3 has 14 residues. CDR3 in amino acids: CASSPGRPYNEQFF. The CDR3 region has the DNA TGTGCCAGCAGCCCCGGGCGGCCCTACAATGAGCAGTTCTTC.

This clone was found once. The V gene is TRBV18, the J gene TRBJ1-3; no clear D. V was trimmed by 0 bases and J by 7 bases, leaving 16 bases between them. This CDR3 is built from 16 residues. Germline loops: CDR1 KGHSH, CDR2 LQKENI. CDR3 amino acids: CASSPPPVQFRNTIYF. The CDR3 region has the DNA TGTGCCAGCTCACCACCACCGGTACAGTTCAGGAACACCATATATTTT. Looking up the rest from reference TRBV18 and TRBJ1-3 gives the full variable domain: NAGVMQNPRHLVRRRGQEARLRCSPMKGHSHVYWYRQLPEEGLKFMVYLQKENIIDESGMPKERFSAEFPKEGPSILRIQQVVRGDSAAYFCASSPPPVQFRNTIYFGEGSWLTVV.

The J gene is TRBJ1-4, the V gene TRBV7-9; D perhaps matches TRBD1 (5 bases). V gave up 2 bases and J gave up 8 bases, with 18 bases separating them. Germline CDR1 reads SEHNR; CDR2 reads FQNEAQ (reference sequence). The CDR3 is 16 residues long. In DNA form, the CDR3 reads TGTGCCAGCAGCTTACGGGCGGGACCGAAGGAGGAAAAACTGTTTTTT. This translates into CASSLRAGPKEEKLFF.

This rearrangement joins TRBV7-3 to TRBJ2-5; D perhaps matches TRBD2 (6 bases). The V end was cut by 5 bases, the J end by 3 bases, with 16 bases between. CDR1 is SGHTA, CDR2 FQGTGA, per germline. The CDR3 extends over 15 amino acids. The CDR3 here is CASSPHGTGKETQYF. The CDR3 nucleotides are TGTGCCAGCAGCCCACATGGGACTGGGAAAGAGACCCAGTACTTC.

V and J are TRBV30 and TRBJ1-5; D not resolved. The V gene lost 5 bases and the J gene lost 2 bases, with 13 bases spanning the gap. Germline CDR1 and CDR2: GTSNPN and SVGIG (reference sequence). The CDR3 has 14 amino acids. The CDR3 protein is CAWGTSGGNQPQHF. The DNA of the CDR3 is TGTGCCTGGGGTACCTCAGGAGGCAATCAGCCCCAGCATTTT. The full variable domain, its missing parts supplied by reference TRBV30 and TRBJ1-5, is SQTIHQWPATLVQPVGSPLSLECTVEGTSNPNLYWYRQAAGRGLQLLFYSVGIGQISSEVPQNLSASRPQDRQFILSSKKLLLSDSGFYLCAWGTSGGNQPQHFGDGTRLSIL.

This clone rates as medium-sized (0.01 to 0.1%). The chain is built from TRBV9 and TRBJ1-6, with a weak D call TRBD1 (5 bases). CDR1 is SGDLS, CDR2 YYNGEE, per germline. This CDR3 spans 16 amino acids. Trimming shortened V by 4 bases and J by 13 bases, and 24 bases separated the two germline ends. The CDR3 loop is CASSQAQGALTIPLHF. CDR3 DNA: TGTGCCAGCAGCCAGGCCCAGGGCGCTTTAACCATTCCCCTCCACTTT.

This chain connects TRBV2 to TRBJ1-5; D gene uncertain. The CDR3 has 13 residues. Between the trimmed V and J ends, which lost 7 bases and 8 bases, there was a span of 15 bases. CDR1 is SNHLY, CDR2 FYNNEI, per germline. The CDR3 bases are TGTGCCAGCAAGCGGGAGCACGAAGAGCCCCAGCATTTT. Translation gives CASKREHEEPQHF.